One sample yielded the 23 T cell receptor beta chains listed below, sequenced in a study of OX40 agonist ivuxolimab in advanced cancers. Library generation was performed with the immunoSEQ multiplex PCR assay. The immuneACCESS repertoire file appears here via TCRdb, limited to in-frame rearrangements. These files lack a portion of the clones; in checked studies, under half of the deficit traces to unresolved V genes, and the cause of the others is not known. Within this sample are around 140,000 clones, with about nine tenths of them counted one time only. The leading ten clones occupy about 1% of the sample. This specimen consisted of CD4+ or CD8+ T cells sorted from blood, obtained in a trial of the OX40 agonist ivuxolimab. The origin of the receptors is an adult with an advanced solid tumor such as melanoma, head and neck, liver or kidney cancer.

As DNA, the CDR3 is TGCGCCAGCAGCTTGGCAGGGAATAGCAATCAGCCCCAGCATTTT. Its protein product is CASSLAGNSNQPQHF. The rearrangement uses TRBV5-1 and TRBJ1-5; possibly TRBD1 for D (5 bases). This CDR3 region has 15 residues. CDR1 and CDR2 (germline): SGHRS, YFSETQ. Trimming cost V 0 bases and J 0 bases, with 7 bases left between them.

J is TRBJ2-7 and V is TRBV29-1; D unresolved. CDR1 is SQVTM and CDR2 is ANQGSEA in the germline V gene. V lost 4 bases and J 1 base, leaving 5 bases between the germline ends. This CDR3 has 11 residues. CDR3 in DNA: TGCAGCGTTGGGGAATCCTACGAGCAGTACTTC. Translated: CSVGESYEQYF.

This clone was seen only a few times. The rearrangement uses TRBV6-5 and TRBJ1-2, with TRBD1 matching 12 bases. The CDR3 is made up of 16 amino acids. The trim removed 2 bases at V and 8 bases at J, leaving 9 bases unmatched. Germline CDR1 and CDR2: MNHEY and SVGAGI. CDR3 sequence reads: CASSYTPGQGAGGYTF. The CDR3 DNA follows: TGTGCCAGCAGTTACACCCCGGGACAGGGGGCTGGAGGCTACACCTTC.

The table lists this clone with a count of one. This chain joins TRBV13 and TRBJ1-2; D remains unclear. V lost 0 bases, J lost 4 bases, and 6 bases lay in between. CDR3 size: 13 residues. Germline lookup yields CDR1 PRHDT and CDR2 FYEKMQ (reference sequence). The CDR3 spells CASSLGGRYGYTF. The DNA of the CDR3 is TGTGCCAGCAGCTTAGGTGGCCGCTATGGCTACACCTTC.

The J gene is TRBJ2-5, the V gene TRBV19, with D perhaps being TRBD1 or TRBD2 (5 bases each). The J call may be wrong; the DNA end is better matched by TRBJ2-7. This CDR3 has 14 amino acids. Germline V lookup: CDR1 LNHDA, CDR2 SQIVND (reference sequence). In DNA, the CDR3 is TGTGCCAGTAGTGGGACGACCCCCTCCTACGAGCAGTACTTC. This encodes CASSGTTPSYEQYF.

The rearrangement links TRBV7-3 to TRBJ2-2; 9 positions agree with TRBD2. Per germline, CDR1 SGHTA and CDR2 FQGTGA. J was trimmed by 3 bases and V by 8 bases; bases with no gene match: 7. The CDR3 is 15 residues long. CDR3 protein: CASGNSGRDTGELFF. CDR3 coding DNA: TGTGCCAGCGGGAATAGCGGGAGAGACACCGGGGAGCTGTTTTTT.

This chain links TRBV10-3 with TRBJ1-1; perhaps TRBD1 as D (5 bases). V lost 0 bases and J 3 bases, leaving 11 bases between the germline ends. The CDR3 is 15 amino acids. Germline-derived CDR1 and CDR2 are ENHRY and SYGVKD. The CDR3 sequence: CAISESRTWDTEAFF. Written as DNA, the CDR3 is TGTGCCATCAGTGAGTCGAGGACATGGGACACTGAAGCTTTCTTT.

This chain joins TRBV5-1 and TRBJ1-2, with TRBD1 matching 8 bases. This CDR3 region has 15 residues. Unmatched junction bases numbered 13, after V lost 3 bases and J lost 9 bases. CDR1 and CDR2 (germline): SGHRS, YFSETQ. The chain's CDR3 is CASSSATGGPGSYTF. The CDR3 nucleotides are TGCGCCAGCAGCTCGGCTACAGGGGGACCAGGGAGCTACACCTTC.

The V and J genes are TRBV7-9 and TRBJ2-1; D remains unclear. This CDR3 has 16 residues. From germline, CDR1 is SEHNR and CDR2 FQNEAQ (reference sequence). Trimming removed 5 bases at V and 3 bases at J, with 17 bases between. For the CDR3, the DNA is TGTGCCAGCAGCCCAGAAGAGAGCCACTACTACAATGAGCAGTTCTTC. Its protein product is CASSPEESHYYNEQFF.

This clone was observed a few times. The chain employs TRBV9 and TRBJ1-2; a possible D gene is TRBD1 (5 bases). CDR3 length: 15 amino acids. Trimming took 7 bases from V and 2 from J, leaving 18 bases between them. Germline V gene data show CDR1 as SGDLS and CDR2 as YYNGEE. In DNA form, the CDR3 reads TGTGCCAGCTCGAAAGGCAAGGGGATCAACTATGGCTACACCTTC. As protein: CASSKGKGINYGYTF. Supplemented by reference TRBV9 and TRBJ1-2, the full variable domain reads DSGVTQTPKHLITATGQRVTLRCSPRSGDLSVYWYQQSLDQGLQFLIQYYNGEERAKGNILERFSAQQFPDLHSELNLSSLELGDSALYFCASSKGKGINYGYTFGSGTRLTVV.

This clone was picked up a small number of times. This specimen includes other DNA sequences encoding the same CDR3. The chain couples TRBV4-3 to TRBJ2-3; D uncertain. Deletions cut 2 bases from V and 1 base from J, with 4 bases between. The CDR3 covers 13 residues. Germline assignment: CDR1 LGHNA and CDR2 YSLEER. CDR3 DNA: TGCGCCAGCAGCCAAACGGGCACAGATACGCAGTATTTT. Protein sequence: CASSQTGTDTQYF.

This chain uses TRBV19 with TRBJ2-3, with 9 bases that match TRBD2. The V and J ends lost 5 bases and 6 bases, in that order; junction bases with no gene match: 6. This CDR3 comprises 14 residues. Germline loops: CDR1 LNHDA, CDR2 SQIVND (reference sequence). CDR3 sequence: CASSAGGIEDTQYF. The CDR3 nucleotides are TGTGCCAGTAGTGCGGGAGGGATAGAGGATACGCAGTATTTT.

The V call is TRBV9, the J call TRBJ2-1, with 7 positions matching TRBD2. The CDR3 is 15 amino acids. V gave up 2 bases and J gave up 1 base; unmatched junction bases: 3. Germline V gene sequence: CDR1 SGDLS, CDR2 YYNGEE. For the CDR3, the DNA is TGTGCCAGCAGCGTGACGGGAGGTTCCTACAATGAGCAGTTCTTC. This sequence encodes CASSVTGGSYNEQFF. The full variable domain, its missing parts supplied by reference TRBV9 and TRBJ2-1, is DSGVTQTPKHLITATGQRVTLRCSPRSGDLSVYWYQQSLDQGLQFLIQYYNGEERAKGNILERFSAQQFPDLHSELNLSSLELGDSALYFCASSVTGGSYNEQFFGPGTRLTVL.

The chain is built from TRBV19 and TRBJ2-3; D possibly corresponds to TRBD2 (6 bases). Germline CDR1 is LNHDA and CDR2 is SQIVND (reference sequence). This CDR3 spans 15 amino acids. Between the trimmed V and J ends, which lost 6 bases and 2 bases, there was a span of 15 bases. In DNA, the CDR3 is TGTGCCAGTAGGACGGGCCGCGGGGACACAGATACGCAGTATTTT. Translation gives CASRTGRGDTDTQYF. The variable domain in full, completed from reference TRBV19 and TRBJ2-3, reads DGGITQSPKYLFRKEGQNVTLSCEQNLNHDAMYWYRQDPGQGLRLIYYSQIVNDFQKGDIAEGYSVSREKKESFPLTVTSAQKNPTAFYLCASRTGRGDTDTQYFGPGTRLTVL.

The rearrangement links TRBV7-8 to TRBJ1-3; no reliable D call. The length of the CDR3 is 16 residues. Germline V CDR1 and CDR2: SGHVS, FQNEAQ. Trimming shortened V by 0 bases and J by 0 bases, and 9 bases separated the two germline ends. The CDR3: CASSLAGSTSGNTIYF. Written as DNA, the CDR3 is TGTGCCAGCAGCTTAGCAGGCAGCACCTCTGGAAACACCATATATTTT.

About this clone itself: A read error may account for a junction end that differs from germline. The J gene is TRBJ1-3, the V gene TRBV19; 8 bases match TRBD1. There are 17 residues in the CDR3. Germline CDR1 and CDR2: LNHDA and SQIVND (reference sequence). The CDR3 nucleotides are TGTGCCAGTAGTACCCCCCTCGGACAGGGCTCTAGAAACACCATATATTTT. This gives the protein CASSTPLGQGSRNTIYF.

This clone is a singleton in its sample. The chain carries TRBV2 and TRBJ1-1, with 10 bases lining up with TRBD1. The CDR3 runs 15 residues. The germline CDR1 and CDR2 sequences are SNHLY and FYNNEI. V shed 5 bases, J shed 1 base, and the junction held 4 bases outside the gene matches. DNA for the CDR3: TGTGCCAGCAGTTCGACAGGGGGCACGAACACTGAAGCTTTCTTT. It specifies CASSSTGGTNTEAFF.

This chain joins TRBV2 and TRBJ1-5; D ambiguous. In germline, CDR1 is SNHLY, CDR2 FYNNEI. This CDR3 region has 13 residues. Between the trimmed V and J ends, which lost 10 bases and 3 bases, there was a span of 13 bases. Here the CDR3 DNA reads TGTGCCACTACACAAGGGTCCAATCAGCCCCAGCATTTT. Translated: CATTQGSNQPQHF.

The chain couples TRBV9 to TRBJ2-5, with D perhaps matching TRBD2 (7 bases). Germline values: CDR1 SGDLS, CDR2 YYNGEE. The CDR3 extends over 16 amino acids. V gave up 3 bases and J gave up 2 bases, with 17 bases separating them. The CDR3 coding sequence is TGTGCCAGCAGCGGAGGGGGGGTTATTCATCAAGAGACCCAGTACTTC. Translation: CASSGGGVIHQETQYF.

This clone was seen a handful of times. This chain links TRBV7-2 with TRBJ1-2, with D hard to call. V lost 1 base and J lost 5, with 5 bases in between. This CDR3 is 12 amino acids long. From germline, CDR1 is SGHTA and CDR2 FQGNSA. CDR3 protein: CASSLVSYGYTF. CDR3 nucleotide sequence: TGTGCCAGCAGCTTAGTTAGTTATGGCTACACCTTC.

CDR3 protein: CASSDSRTGLSGSLIGQFF. The CDR3 coding sequence is TGTGCCAGCAGTGACTCAAGGACAGGGTTGAGCGGGAGTTTGATAGGGCAGTTCTTC. The rearrangement uses TRBV6-4 and TRBJ2-1; D possibly matches TRBD1 or TRBD2 (8 bases each). Germline CDR1 MRHNA, CDR2 SNTAGT. The CDR3 has 19 amino acids. The V and J ends lost 0 bases and 12 bases respectively, with 30 bases between them.

V and J are TRBV18 and TRBJ2-5, with 10 bases matching TRBD2. Near its end, the DNA agrees better with TRBJ2-7, so the J call may be wrong. The CDR3 is 17 residues long. Germline V gene lookup returns CDR1 KGHSH and CDR2 LQKENI. The chain's CDR3 is CASSPPSSGSNSYEQYF. The CDR3 DNA follows: TGTGCCAGCTCACCACCGTCTAGCGGGAGTAACTCCTACGAGCAGTACTTC.

The chain has TRBV6-5 and TRBJ2-1, with 10 bases fitting TRBD2. The length of the CDR3 is 16 residues. J gave up 5 bases and V 1 base, and 5 bases lay outside the gene matches. CDR1 is MNHEY and CDR2 is SVGAGI in the germline V gene. The CDR3, as DNA: TGTGCCAGCAGTTACTGGGCTAGCGGGAGAAACAATGAGCAGTTCTTC. It is translated as CASSYWASGRNNEQFF.